A single sample gave rise to the 5 T cell receptor beta chains below, sequenced in a study of control samples from healthy donors and cancer patients. Profiling relied on immunoSEQ multiplex PCR, and the TCRdb table lists in-frame clones only, not all of them. Among 150,000 or so clones listed, 93% were seen once. The sample taken for sequencing was blood. These receptors all stem from a man aged 18 to 29 in good health.

This clone appeared once. The J gene is TRBJ1-1, the V gene TRBV4-1, with TRBD1 matching 8 bases. This CDR3 spans 14 amino acids. Unmatched junction bases numbered 4, after V lost 4 bases and J lost 3 bases. Germline CDR1 and CDR2: MGHRA and YSYEKL. The CDR3 sequence: CASSPSTGDTEAFF. The CDR3 coding sequence is TGCGCCAGCAGCCCTTCGACAGGGGACACTGAAGCTTTCTTT.

This clone is a singleton in its sample. The V and J genes are TRBV7-2 and TRBJ2-5, with a possible D match to TRBD2 (5 bases). The V gene's germline CDR1 is SGHTA and CDR2 FQGNSA. V lost 2 bases and J lost 2, with 9 bases in between. The CDR3 has 14 residues. CDR3 loop: CASSLNAGQETQYF. The CDR3 DNA reads as TGTGCCAGCAGCTTAAACGCGGGTCAAGAGACCCAGTACTTC. The variable domain in full, completed from reference TRBV7-2 and TRBJ2-5, reads GAGVSQSPSNKVTEKGKDVELRCDPISGHTALYWYRQSLGQGLEFLIYFQGNSAPDKSGLPSDRFSAERTGGSVSTLTIQRTQQEDSAVYLCASSLNAGQETQYFGPGTRLLVL.

The chain carries TRBV19 and TRBJ1-5; D not resolved. The ends were cut back, 4 bases at V and 4 bases at J, with 14 bases in the middle. Germline lookup yields CDR1 LNHDA and CDR2 SQIVND (reference sequence). The length of the CDR3 is 15 residues. The CDR3 spells CASSTQSTINQPQHF. CDR3 coding DNA: TGTGCCAGTAGTACCCAATCCACAATTAATCAGCCCCAGCATTTT.

The genes are TRBV29-1 and TRBJ2-3; tentative D call: TRBD1 (6 bases). The length of the CDR3 is 14 residues. Germline CDR1 and CDR2: SQVTM and ANQGSEA. Trimming took 5 bases from V and 4 from J, leaving 16 bases between them. This CDR3 is CSVNQPEGADTQYF. The CDR3 nucleotides read TGCAGCGTTAATCAACCCGAGGGGGCAGATACGCAGTATTTT.

The rearrangement joins TRBV27 to TRBJ1-1, with D maybe TRBD1 (6 bases). The CDR3 extends over 13 amino acids. Trimming took off 2 bases at V and 5 bases at J, with 9 bases between the two ends. Germline V CDR1 and CDR2: MNHEY, SMNVEV (reference sequence). The CDR3 DNA is TGTGCCAGCAGTTTAGGGGGCTCAACTGAAGCTTTCTTT. Amino acids: CASSLGGSTEAFF.